The 21 T cell receptor beta chains below were found in one sample sequenced in a study of OX40 agonist ivuxolimab in advanced cancers. Sequencing was performed with immunoSEQ multiplex PCR; in TCRdb, only in-frame clones are kept and a portion is missing. Here the sample spans 75,000 to 100,000 clones, 90% to 95% being singletons. The material was CD4+ or CD8+ T cells sorted from blood, obtained in a trial of the OX40 agonist ivuxolimab. These receptors all come from an adult with an advanced solid tumor such as melanoma, head and neck, liver or kidney cancer.

The J gene is TRBJ1-2, the V gene TRBV25-1; tentatively, D is TRBD1 (5 bases). V dropped 4 bases and J dropped 4 bases, with 19 bases sitting between them. The CDR3 contains 16 residues. The germline gives CDR1 MGHDK, CDR2 SYGVNS. The CDR3 here is CASSAPSGQGGYGYTF. In DNA form, the CDR3 reads TGTGCCAGCAGTGCCCCTTCTGGGCAGGGAGGCTATGGCTACACCTTC.

V gene TRBV11-1 combines with J gene TRBJ2-2, with 10 nucleotides matching TRBD2. The trim removed 10 bases at V and 3 bases at J, leaving 8 bases unmatched. The CDR3 has 15 residues. Germline lookup yields CDR1 SGHAT and CDR2 FQDESV (reference sequence). The CDR3 region has the DNA TGTGCCACGAAGGAGAGCGGGAGGGACACCGGGGAGCTGTTTTTT. Translating it yields CATKESGRDTGELFF.

As regards this clone: Germline and junction disagree at one end, which may indicate a read error. The CDR3 sequence is CASRQNPVNSAYTEQFF. The CDR3 nucleotides are TGCGCCAGCAGGCAGAACCCCGTGAATTCTGCGTACACTGAGCAGTTCTTC. The chain has TRBV5-1 and TRBJ2-1; D remains ambiguous. This CDR3 region has 17 residues. CDR1 and CDR2 from the germline V gene are SGHRS and YFSETQ.

In DNA, the CDR3 is TGTGCCAGCAGTTACGGGTGGGTGGGGGCAGATACGCAGTATTTT. It is translated as CASSYGWVGADTQYF. The chain carries TRBV6-5 and TRBJ2-3, with D possibly called TRBD1 or TRBD2 (5 bases each). CDR3 length equals 15 residues. V was cut by 2 bases and J by 4 bases, with 13 bases left in between. Germline CDR1 is MNHEY and CDR2 is SVGAGI.

This sequence joins TRBV21-1 and TRBJ1-1. TRBV21-1 counts as a pseudogene. The length of the CDR3 is 14 residues. CDR3 nucleotide sequence: TGTGCCAGCAGCAAAGGGGAAGTCGGCACTGAAGCTTTCTTT. Amino acid sequence: CASSKGEVGTEAFF.

The V gene is TRBV19, the J gene TRBJ2-5, with 8 bases that match TRBD1. Gene TRBJ2-7 matches the end of the DNA better, so the J call may be wrong. Germline CDR1 LNHDA, CDR2 SQIVND (reference sequence). The CDR3 is made up of 15 amino acids. CDR3 in amino acids: CASSIGRQGTYEQYF. The CDR3 region has the DNA TGTGCCAGTAGTATTGGCCGACAGGGGACCTACGAGCAGTACTTC.

The V and J genes are TRBV7-8 and TRBJ2-3, with a tentative D call TRBD1 (5 bases). The germline V gene has CDR1 SGHVS and CDR2 FQNEAQ. V gave up 5 bases and J gave up 11 bases, with 17 bases separating them. The CDR3 is 13 residues long. CDR3 bases: TGTGCCAGCAGCCCGAGGACCCAAGGGGTGCAGTATTTT. The encoded protein is CASSPRTQGVQYF.

The rearrangement links TRBV7-3 to TRBJ2-3, with D unclear. The CDR3 length is 13 residues. CDR1 and CDR2 from the germline V gene are SGHTA and FQGTGA. V was shortened by 3 bases and J by 1 base, with 5 bases between the two germline ends. DNA of the CDR3: TGTGCCAGCAGCTTCCGGGGCACAGATACGCAGTATTTT. Amino acids: CASSFRGTDTQYF.

The V call is TRBV6-1, the J call TRBJ2-1; a weak D match, TRBD2 (6 bases). The CDR3 has 14 residues. The V gene lost 4 bases and the J gene lost 6 bases, with 13 bases spanning the gap. CDR1 is MNHNS, CDR2 SASEGT, per germline. CDR3 region: CASSVGGSVNEQFF. The CDR3 nucleotides read TGTGCCAGCAGTGTTGGAGGGAGCGTCAATGAGCAGTTCTTC.

The J gene is TRBJ2-7, the V gene TRBV2, with 8 nucleotides matching TRBD2. The CDR3 extends over 15 amino acids. Germline loops: CDR1 SNHLY, CDR2 FYNNEI. V shed 2 bases and J 2 bases; nucleotides not matched to a gene: 5. CDR3 sequence (DNA): TGTGCCAGCAGTGAATCGAGCGGGGGAACCTACGAGCAGTACTTC. Its protein product is CASSESSGGTYEQYF.

This sequence joins TRBV7-9 and TRBJ2-5, with TRBD2 matching over 11 bases. The CDR3 covers 18 residues. V shed 3 bases and J 1 base; nucleotides not matched to a gene: 10. The germline V gene encodes CDR1 SEHNR and CDR2 FQNEAQ (reference sequence). The CDR3 sequence: CASSLGSGRAFIQETQYF. The DNA for the CDR3 is TGTGCCAGCAGCTTGGGTAGCGGGAGGGCCTTTATCCAAGAGACCCAGTACTTC.

In this sample, this clone turned up once. The V gene is TRBV7-2, the J gene TRBJ1-4; weak D call: TRBD1 (5 bases). The germline V gene encodes CDR1 SGHTA and CDR2 FQGNSA. V lost 7 bases and J 3 bases, leaving 12 bases between the germline ends. This CDR3 comprises 14 residues. The CDR3 DNA follows: TGTGCCAGCACCCGGGGCGCCGCTAATGAAAAACTGTTTTTT. This codes for CASTRGAANEKLFF.

The chain links TRBV4-1 to TRBJ2-2; TRBD2 aligns across 8 bases. Germline lookup yields CDR1 MGHRA and CDR2 YSYEKL. The CDR3 is made up of 15 amino acids. Germline trimming cut 4 bases from V and 5 bases from J; bases unmatched to any gene: 6. The CDR3 reads CASSPEAGVTGELFF. CDR3 DNA sequence: TGCGCCAGCAGCCCCGAAGCGGGAGTGACCGGGGAGCTGTTTTTT.

This sequence joins TRBV5-4 and TRBJ1-1; weak D call: TRBD1 (5 bases). Germline CDR1 SGHNT, CDR2 YYREEE (reference sequence). V lost 0 bases, J lost 3 bases, and 24 bases lay in between. The CDR3 contains 19 residues. CDR3 region: CASSLGPVRRGRSDTEAFF. CDR3 DNA sequence: TGTGCCAGCAGCTTGGGCCCAGTACGGCGGGGCCGGTCGGACACTGAAGCTTTCTTT.

The V call is TRBV6-1, the J call TRBJ1-5; a weak D match, TRBD1 (5 bases). With 7 bases removed from V and 0 bases from J, the gap between germline ends came to 10 bases. The CDR3 is 14 residues long. Germline CDR1 MNHNS, CDR2 SASEGT. The CDR3 reads CASTPTVSNQPQHF. The CDR3 DNA is TGTGCCAGCACCCCGACAGTTAGCAATCAGCCCCAGCATTTT.

The chain links TRBV5-1 to TRBJ2-7; TRBD1 matches 9 bases. V lost 3 bases, J lost 5 bases, and 18 bases stayed unmatched. The CDR3 is made up of 18 amino acids. Germline V gene data show CDR1 as SGHRS and CDR2 as YFSETQ. In DNA form, the CDR3 reads TGCGCCAGCAGCTGGTTCCGGACAGGGGCGGGAGTATCCCACGAGCAGTACTTC. Encoded protein: CASSWFRTGAGVSHEQYF.

This clone was seen a few times. The genes are TRBV18 and TRBJ1-1; D is unclear. Germline values: CDR1 KGHSH, CDR2 LQKENI. Trimming took 0 bases from V and 5 from J, leaving 4 bases between them. The CDR3 covers 12 residues. DNA of the CDR3: TGTGCCAGCTCACCACCAGGGACTGAAGCTTTCTTT. Its translation is CASSPPGTEAFF.

V and J are TRBV10-3 and TRBJ2-6, with TRBD2 as a possible D gene (6 bases). V was cut by 8 bases and J by 0 bases, with 8 bases left in between. The CDR3 spans 14 residues. Germline V gives CDR1 ENHRY, CDR2 SYGVKD. The CDR3 sequence: CAIGGSSGANVLTF. DNA of the CDR3: TGTGCCATCGGGGGGAGCTCTGGGGCCAACGTCCTGACTTTC.

CDR3 protein: CASSLETGPYEQYF. CDR3 DNA sequence: TGTGCCAGCAGCTTGGAAACAGGCCCGTACGAGCAGTACTTC. The chain carries TRBV7-6 and TRBJ2-7; D perhaps matches TRBD1 (5 bases). V was trimmed by 3 bases and J by 4 bases, leaving 13 bases between them. The CDR3 sequence is 14 residues long. Looked up from germline, CDR1 is SGHVS and CDR2 is FNYEAQ.

A single count supports this clone. This CDR3 is CASSQEGFTGGNQPQHF. The CDR3 DNA follows: TGCGCCAGCAGCCAAGAGGGGTTCACAGGGGGCAATCAGCCCCAGCATTTT. The J gene is TRBJ1-5, the V gene TRBV4-1; 7 nucleotides align to TRBD1. Trimming at V came to 0 bases and at J to 2 bases, leaving 7 bases not matched to a gene. Germline CDR1 is MGHRA and CDR2 is YSYEKL. The CDR3 runs 17 residues.

V gene TRBV7-9 combines with J gene TRBJ2-1, with TRBD1 matching over 7 bases. The CDR3 spans 15 residues. Germline CDR1 and CDR2: SEHNR and FQNEAQ (reference sequence). Trimming cost V 5 bases and J 8 bases; bases outside gene matches: 12. This chain's CDR3 is CASSHQLQGLDEQFF. Here the CDR3 DNA reads TGTGCCAGCAGCCACCAGCTACAGGGGTTAGATGAGCAGTTCTTC.